This entry describes one TCR beta chain. The same CDR3 can be traced to other DNA sequences in this sample. CDR1 is SGHRS, CDR2 YFSETQ, per germline. Trimming removed 1 base from V and 2 bases from J; junction bases left unmatched: 3. CDR3 length equals 16 residues. These data are taken from a study of blood T cell repertoires in COVID-19. Overall study: Spain, Italy and the United States supplied samples that represented acute and convalescent COVID-19. In each case, the material was cDNA or gDNA derived from T cells, B-cell-depleted T cells, or PBMCs.

Original analysis: From reference gene primer amplification, estimates of nucleated cell counts were derived. Sequencing used immunoSEQ multiplex PCR; TCRdb keeps in-frame clones, though not all of them. V, J and clone size were drawn from that table, and D and trimming were deduced from the DNA. The table records over 85,000 clones, about 85% of them present only once. The chain joins TRBV5-1 to TRBJ2-3; TRBD2 matches at 11 bases. Sequenced material: peripheral blood. This TCR derives from a man in his 60s with acute or convalescent COVID-19. CDR3 sequence reads: CASSLRLAGYTDTQYF. The CDR3 nucleotides are TGCGCCAGCAGCTTGCGACTAGCGGGATACACAGATACGCAGTATTTT.